One and the same sample provided the 30 T cell receptor beta chains below, sequenced in a study of T cell responses to AZD1222 COVID-19 vaccine. Sequencing was performed with immunoSEQ multiplex PCR; in TCRdb, only in-frame clones are kept and a portion is missing. The sample comprises 200,000 or so clones, about 94% of which are singletons, and more than 0.8% rests with the top ten. The source was peripheral blood, collected 28 days after the second AZD1222 dose. The source of these receptors is an adult who received the AZD1222 COVID-19 vaccine.

The DNA for the CDR3 is TGTGCCAGCAGCTTGACCAGCGGGGACTACGAGCAGTACTTC. Its protein is CASSLTSGDYEQYF. The chain couples TRBV7-3 to TRBJ2-7; 7 bases are shared with TRBD2. In germline, CDR1 is SGHTA, CDR2 FQGTGA. CDR3 size: 14 residues. Losses at the gene ends were 3 bases for V and 3 bases for J; bases not matched to a gene: 5.

The chain employs TRBV30 and TRBJ1-6; TRBD1 matches at 9 bases. The CDR3 is made up of 14 amino acids. Germline loops: CDR1 GTSNPN, CDR2 SVGIG (reference sequence). The V gene end was trimmed by 3 bases and the J gene end by 8 bases; junction bases not matched to a gene: 5. CDR3 nucleotide sequence: TGTGCCTGGAGAGGCGGGACAGGGTATTCACCCCTCCACTTT. Its protein is CAWRGGTGYSPLHF.

The V call is TRBV2, the J call TRBJ2-1, with 8 bases that match TRBD2. Per the germline V gene, CDR1 is SNHLY and CDR2 is FYNNEI. The V gene end was trimmed by 5 bases and the J gene end by 10 bases; junction bases not matched to a gene: 22. The CDR3 extends over 18 amino acids. The CDR3 region is CASSLVRGKAGARREQFF. As DNA, the CDR3 is TGTGCCAGCAGTCTCGTGAGAGGTAAAGCGGGGGCCCGAAGGGAGCAGTTCTTC.

The chain uses TRBV18 and TRBJ2-5, with D maybe TRBD2 (5 bases). The V end was cut by 5 bases, the J end by 2 bases, with 15 bases between. The CDR3 consists of 15 residues. Germline values: CDR1 KGHSH, CDR2 LQKENI. CDR3 protein: CASSSGSTTQETQYF. CDR3 bases: TGTGCCAGCTCATCCGGATCGACTACACAAGAGACCCAGTACTTC.

Of note for this clone: In the same sample, other DNA sequences code for this CDR3. V usage is TRBV24-1 and J usage is TRBJ2-2, with 10 bases that match TRBD2. Per germline, CDR1 KGHDR and CDR2 SFDVKD. The CDR3 runs 18 residues. Trimming took 3 bases from V and 1 from J; bases not matched to a gene: 7. CDR3 DNA sequence: TGTGCCACCAGTGATCCCTCGGCTAGCGGGGGGAACACCGGGGAGCTGTTTTTT. It yields the protein CATSDPSASGGNTGELFF.

The chain links TRBV6-5 to TRBJ1-4; TRBD1 might be the D (5 bases). In germline, CDR1 is MNHEY, CDR2 SVGAGI. V lost 6 bases, J lost 3 bases, and 14 bases lay in between. CDR3 length equals 15 residues. The CDR3 coding sequence is TGTGCCAGCAGACAGCAGGGTTCGGCTAATGAAAAACTGTTTTTT. Its protein is CASRQQGSANEKLFF.

V and J are TRBV7-9 and TRBJ2-7; D gene unclear. From germline, CDR1 is SEHNR and CDR2 FQNEAQ (reference sequence). Deletions cut 1 base from V and 5 bases from J, with 3 bases between. This CDR3 region has 11 residues. CDR3 residues: CASSLGDEQYF. CDR3 DNA: TGTGCCAGCAGCTTAGGGGACGAGCAGTACTTC.

V gene TRBV3-1 (or the pseudogene TRBV3-2) combines with J gene TRBJ2-2, with unresolved D. Trimming removed 5 bases from V and 2 bases from J, with 21 bases in between. The CDR3 loop spans 18 amino acids. Germline V gene sequence: CDR1 LGHDT, CDR2 YNNKEL (reference sequence). CDR3 in DNA: TGTGCCAGCAGCGAGGTGGTAGACCCAAGACGCAACACCGGGGAGCTGTTTTTT. As protein: CASSEVVDPRRNTGELFF.

V and J are TRBV18 and TRBJ1-1; possible D gene TRBD1, 5 bases. The V gene lost 4 bases and the J gene lost 1 base, with 7 bases spanning the gap. The germline CDR1 and CDR2 sequences are KGHSH and LQKENI. This CDR3 contains 13 residues. The CDR3 DNA reads as TGTGCCAGCTCACAGACAGAGAACACTGAAGCTTTCTTT. Protein sequence: CASSQTENTEAFF.

The V and J genes are TRBV6-5 and TRBJ2-7, with 9 bases that match TRBD1. Germline-derived CDR1 and CDR2 are MNHEY and SVGAGI. Trimming at V came to 10 bases and at J to 3 bases, leaving 7 bases not matched to a gene. This CDR3 comprises 13 residues. The CDR3: CATETGGGYEQYF. Here the CDR3 DNA reads TGTGCCACCGAGACAGGGGGAGGCTACGAGCAGTACTTC.

This clone was seen a handful of times. V is TRBV6-2 or TRBV6-3 and J is TRBJ1-5, with TRBD1 matching over 8 bases. V shed 5 bases, J shed 1 base, and the junction held 13 bases outside the gene matches. The germline gives CDR1 MNHEY, CDR2 SVGEGT. The CDR3 is made up of 18 amino acids. In DNA, the CDR3 is TGTGCCAGCAGTACTCTTTATGACAGGGGTCTCAGCAATCAGCCCCAGCATTTT. This sequence encodes CASSTLYDRGLSNQPQHF.

The rearrangement links TRBV28 to TRBJ2-7; D gene unclear. Trimming left V 4 bases short and J 2 bases short, with 3 bases between. CDR3 length equals 11 residues. The germline CDR1 and CDR2 sequences are MDHEN and SYDVKM. The CDR3 region is CASSSAYEQYF. The CDR3 DNA reads as TGTGCCAGCAGTTCCGCCTACGAGCAGTACTTC.

The rearrangement joins TRBV5-1 to TRBJ1-5; D unresolved. This CDR3 region has 15 residues. Per the germline V gene, CDR1 is SGHRS and CDR2 is YFSETQ. V was shortened by 0 bases and J by 1 base, with 8 bases between the two germline ends. The CDR3 region has the DNA TGCGCCAGCAGCTTGGAAGGACTCAGCAATCAGCCCCAGCATTTT. It yields the protein CASSLEGLSNQPQHF.

V gene TRBV2 combines with J gene TRBJ2-3; D is perhaps TRBD2 (6 bases). The ends were cut back, 3 bases at V and 2 bases at J, with 18 bases in the middle. The CDR3 loop spans 17 amino acids. Per the germline V gene, CDR1 is SNHLY and CDR2 is FYNNEI. The CDR3 sequence is CASSERGGGPVTDTQYF. The CDR3 DNA reads as TGTGCCAGCAGTGAGCGAGGAGGAGGGCCGGTCACAGATACGCAGTATTTT.

The rearrangement joins TRBV6-5 to TRBJ2-3, with 10 bases fitting TRBD1. The CDR3 covers 15 residues. Unmatched junction bases numbered 7, after V lost 6 bases and J lost 4 bases. The germline gives CDR1 MNHEY, CDR2 SVGAGI. The CDR3 protein is CASRIRDRGPDTQYF. The CDR3, as DNA: TGTGCCAGCAGAATCCGGGACAGGGGACCAGATACGCAGTATTTT.

The table lists this clone with a count of one. The CDR3 reads CASGGGSGANVLTF. CDR3 sequence (DNA): TGTGCGTCGGGAGGTGGCTCTGGGGCCAACGTCCTGACTTTC. The chain links TRBV9 to TRBJ2-6; 7 nucleotides agree with TRBD2. The V gene's germline CDR1 is SGDLS and CDR2 YYNGEE. The CDR3 contains 14 residues. Full variable domain (remainder filled in from reference TRBV9 and TRBJ2-6): DSGVTQTPKHLITATGQRVTLRCSPRSGDLSVYWYQQSLDQGLQFLIQYYNGEERAKGNILERFSAQQFPDLHSELNLSSLELGDSALYFCASGGGSGANVLTFGAGSRLTVL.

This sequence joins TRBV6-1 and TRBJ2-7, with TRBD1 matching 7 bases. This CDR3 has 12 amino acids. V lost 6 bases to trimming and J lost 5 bases; unmatched junction nucleotides: 4. Germline CDR1 reads MNHNS; CDR2 reads SASEGT. The CDR3 coding sequence is TGTGCCAGCAGCCTCACAGGGGACGAGCAGTACTTC. This encodes CASSLTGDEQYF.

This chain links TRBV6-5 with TRBJ1-5; possible D gene TRBD1, 6 bases. The CDR3 is 15 residues long. Germline assignment: CDR1 MNHEY and CDR2 SVGAGI. V shed 0 bases and J shed 4 bases, with 10 bases lying between them. CDR3 loop: CASSYSRGLNQPQHF. The CDR3, as DNA: TGTGCCAGCAGTTACTCGAGGGGGTTGAATCAGCCCCAGCATTTT.

The chain employs TRBV24-1 and TRBJ1-1; maybe TRBD1 (5 bases). This CDR3 is 20 amino acids long. The V end lost 1 base, the J end lost 6 bases, and 29 bases lay between the germline ends. Germline CDR1 is KGHDR and CDR2 is SFDVKD. CDR3 sequence: CATSDFFSYFPKSWGAEAFF. CDR3 nucleotides: TGTGCCACCAGTGATTTTTTTTCATATTTTCCAAAGAGCTGGGGGGCTGAAGCTTTCTTT.

The J gene is TRBJ1-2, the V gene TRBV7-9; tentatively, D is TRBD1 (5 bases). Trimming cost V 5 bases and J 4 bases, with 11 bases left between them. This CDR3 region has 13 residues. Looked up from germline, CDR1 is SEHNR and CDR2 is FQNEAQ (reference sequence). DNA of the CDR3: TGTGCCAGCAGCGCCGGGACCTTCTATGGCTACACCTTC. Translation gives CASSAGTFYGYTF.

The chain joins TRBV11-1 to TRBJ1-1; 8 nucleotides agree with TRBD1. Losses at the gene ends were 2 bases for V and 5 bases for J; bases not matched to a gene: 4. From germline, CDR1 is SGHAT and CDR2 FQDESV (reference sequence). This CDR3 spans 14 amino acids. In nucleotides, the CDR3 is TGTGCCAGCAGCTTAACTCGACAGGGGACTGAAGCTTTCTTT. Translating it yields CASSLTRQGTEAFF.

The V call is TRBV6-1, the J call TRBJ1-5; D remains unclear. The V end was cut by 5 bases, the J end by 7 bases, with 18 bases between. This CDR3 contains 15 residues. Germline CDR1 and CDR2: MNHNS and SASEGT. The CDR3 DNA is TGTGCCAGCAGTTTAACGGGTCCAACGGGACAGCCCCAGCATTTT. Amino acids: CASSLTGPTGQPQHF.

This rearrangement joins TRBV28 to TRBJ1-3; D may be TRBD1 (5 bases). Germline V gene sequence: CDR1 MDHEN, CDR2 SYDVKM. Trimming took off 1 base at V and 1 base at J, with 17 bases between the two ends. CDR3 length: 18 amino acids. The DNA for the CDR3 is TGTGCCAGCAGTTTATTTCTTCAGGGAACGCTATCTGGAAACACCATATATTTT. This translates into CASSLFLQGTLSGNTIYF.

The chain couples TRBV6-5 to TRBJ1-2; possible D gene TRBD1, 5 bases. The germline gives CDR1 MNHEY, CDR2 SVGAGI. The CDR3 loop spans 14 amino acids. V was pared by 2 bases and J by 6 bases, with 13 bases between. The CDR3 DNA sequence: TGTGCCAGCAGTTACGAAAGGACACCGAATGGCTACACCTTC. The encoded protein is CASSYERTPNGYTF.

As DNA, the CDR3 is TGTGCCAGCAGCGTAGGAAGAGGGCTCGGGTACAATTCACCCCTCCACTTT. Translation: CASSVGRGLGYNSPLHF. The chain combines TRBV9 with TRBJ1-6; D unclear. Germline V gene sequence: CDR1 SGDLS, CDR2 YYNGEE. Trimming took 0 bases from V and 7 from J, leaving 17 bases between them. CDR3 length: 17 amino acids.

This chain joins TRBV28 and TRBJ1-5; a possible D gene is TRBD1 (5 bases). Germline CDR1 reads MDHEN; CDR2 reads SYDVKM. The CDR3 contains 14 residues. V was cut by 6 bases and J by 3 bases, with 12 bases left in between. The CDR3 protein is CASSPDSSNQPQHF. CDR3 coding DNA: TGTGCCAGCAGCCCCGACAGTTCCAATCAGCCCCAGCATTTT.

In the case of this clone: Given the absence of the conserved phenylalanine or tryptophan at the CDR3 end, a read error is likely. The DNA is omitted, as the CDR3 cannot be located on it reliably, and the CDR3 follows TCRdb's listing. The V and J genes are TRBV20-1 and TRBJ1-1. The CDR3 comprises 11 residues, both ends counted. From germline, CDR1 is DFQATT and CDR2 SNEGSKA (reference sequence). The CDR3 spells CSARDQVRGVM.

This clone was found once. The rearrangement uses TRBV11-3 and TRBJ2-7; the D gene is possibly TRBD1 (6 bases). CDR1 and CDR2 from the germline V gene are SGHNT and YENEEA. V was trimmed by 0 bases and J by 2 bases, leaving 8 bases between them. The CDR3 runs 14 residues. The CDR3 nucleotides read TGTGCCAGCAGCTTAGAGGGGGACACCTACGAGCAGTACTTC. Protein product: CASSLEGDTYEQYF.

The chain carries TRBV30 and TRBJ2-3; no clear D gene. The CDR3 consists of 11 residues. The V gene lost 2 bases and the J gene lost 6 bases, with 6 bases spanning the gap. CDR1 is GTSNPN and CDR2 is SVGIG in the germline V gene (reference sequence). CDR3 nucleotide sequence: TGTGCCTGGAGTCTCGGTGATACGCAGTATTTT. Translated: CAWSLGDTQYF.

The chain uses TRBV3-1 (or the pseudogene TRBV3-2) and TRBJ1-2; no reliable D call. Germline CDR1 and CDR2: LGHDT and YNNKEL (reference sequence). V was pared by 0 bases and J by 7 bases, with 12 bases between. The CDR3 runs to 14 residues. The CDR3 DNA reads TGTGCCAGCAGCCAAGATCCAAAGGAAAGTGGCTACACCTTC. This gives the protein CASSQDPKESGYTF.